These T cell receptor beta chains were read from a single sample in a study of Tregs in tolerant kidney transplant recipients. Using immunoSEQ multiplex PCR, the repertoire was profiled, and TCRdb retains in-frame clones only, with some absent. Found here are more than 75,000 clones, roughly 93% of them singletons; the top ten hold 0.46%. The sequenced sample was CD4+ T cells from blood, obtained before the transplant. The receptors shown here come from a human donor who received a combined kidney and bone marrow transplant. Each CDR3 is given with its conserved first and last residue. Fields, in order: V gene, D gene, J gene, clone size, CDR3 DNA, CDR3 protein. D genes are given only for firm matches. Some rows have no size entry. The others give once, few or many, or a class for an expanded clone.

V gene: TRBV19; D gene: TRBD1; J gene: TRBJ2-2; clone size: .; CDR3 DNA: TGTGCCAGTAGTGAAACCGGGACAGGGGCTTCCGGGGAGCTGTTTTTT; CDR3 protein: CASSETGTGASGELFF
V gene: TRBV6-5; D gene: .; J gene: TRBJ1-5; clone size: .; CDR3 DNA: TGTGCCAGCAGTTACCGAGGGTCCAGCAATCAGCCCCAGCATTTT; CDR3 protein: CASSYRGSSNQPQHF
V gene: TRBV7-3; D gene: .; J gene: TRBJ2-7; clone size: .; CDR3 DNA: TGTGCCAGCAGCTTAAGTACAGGCAACTACGAGCAGTACTTC; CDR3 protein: CASSLSTGNYEQYF
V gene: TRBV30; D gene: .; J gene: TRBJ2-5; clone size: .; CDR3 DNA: TGTGCCTGGAGTACAGGACCACGGCGAGAGACCCAGTACTTC; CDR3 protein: CAWSTGPRRETQYF
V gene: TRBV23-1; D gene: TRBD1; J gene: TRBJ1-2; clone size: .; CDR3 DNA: TGCGCCAGCAGTCCCGGACAGGGGGCTAGCTATGGCTACACCTTC; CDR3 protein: CASSPGQGASYGYTF
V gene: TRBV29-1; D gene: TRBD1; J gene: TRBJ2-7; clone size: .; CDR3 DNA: TGCAGCGTTGCGGCCGACAGGGGGTACGAGCAGTACTTC; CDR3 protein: CSVAADRGYEQYF
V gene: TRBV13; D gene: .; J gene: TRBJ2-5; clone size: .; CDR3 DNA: TGTGCCAGCACCCGCCAAACAAGACAAGAGACCCAGTACTTC; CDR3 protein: CASTRQTRQETQYF
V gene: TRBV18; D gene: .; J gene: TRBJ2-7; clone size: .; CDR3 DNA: TGTGCCAGCTCTCCCCGAGATCTCCGGGACAAGGTTTCATACGAGCAGTACTTC; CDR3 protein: CASSPRDLRDKVSYEQYF
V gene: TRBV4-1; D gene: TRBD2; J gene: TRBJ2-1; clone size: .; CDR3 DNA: TGCGCCAGCAGCCACACGGGACTAGCGGATAATGAGCAGTTCTTC; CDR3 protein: CASSHTGLADNEQFF
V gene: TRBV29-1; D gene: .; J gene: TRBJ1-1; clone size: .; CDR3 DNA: TGCAGCGCCGGAACAGTGGCGGGCACTGAAGCTTTCTTT; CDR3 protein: CSAGTVAGTEAFF
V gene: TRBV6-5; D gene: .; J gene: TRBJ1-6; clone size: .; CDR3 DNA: TGTGCCAGCAGTATTGAATACAGGAGTAATTCACCCCTCCACTTT; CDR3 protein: CASSIEYRSNSPLHF
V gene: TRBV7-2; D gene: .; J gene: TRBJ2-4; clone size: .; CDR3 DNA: TGTGCCAGCAGCTTAGAGGCTCCGCGGAGGGAAAACATTCAGTACTTC; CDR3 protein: CASSLEAPRRENIQYF
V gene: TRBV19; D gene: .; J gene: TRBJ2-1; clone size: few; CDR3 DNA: TGTGCCAGTAGTGCCCTCCGAGGCAATGAGCAGTTCTTC; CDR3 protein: CASSALRGNEQFF
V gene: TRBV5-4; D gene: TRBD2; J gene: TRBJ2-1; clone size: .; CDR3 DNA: TGTGCCAGCAGCTTGATGGTAGCGGGGTACAATGAGCAGTTCTTC; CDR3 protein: CASSLMVAGYNEQFF
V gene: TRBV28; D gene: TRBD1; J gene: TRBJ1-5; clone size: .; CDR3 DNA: TGTGCCAGCAGAGTTACAGGGGTCAATCAGCCCCAGCATTTT; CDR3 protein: CASRVTGVNQPQHF
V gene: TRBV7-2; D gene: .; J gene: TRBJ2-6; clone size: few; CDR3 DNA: TGTGCCAGCAGTCCACATGGGGCCAACGTCCTGACTTTC; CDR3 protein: CASSPHGANVLTF
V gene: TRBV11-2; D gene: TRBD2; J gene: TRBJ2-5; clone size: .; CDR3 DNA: TGTGCCAGCAGCAAGGGACTAGCGGGGGGCGGAGAGACCCAGTACTTC; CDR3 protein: CASSKGLAGGGETQYF
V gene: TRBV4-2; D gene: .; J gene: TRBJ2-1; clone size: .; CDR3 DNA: TGTGCCAGCAGCTCCGAAGACGGGGGGCAGTTCGACAATGAGCAGTTCTTC; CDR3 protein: CASSSEDGGQFDNEQFF
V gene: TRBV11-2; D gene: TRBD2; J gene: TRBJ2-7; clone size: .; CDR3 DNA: TGTGCCAGCAGCCGTCGGACTAGCGGCTCCTACGAGCAGTACTTC; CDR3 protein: CASSRRTSGSYEQYF
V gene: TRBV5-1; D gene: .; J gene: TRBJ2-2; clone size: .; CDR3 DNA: TGCGCCAGCAGCTTGGGGGCAGGGCGTCGGGGGACCGGGGAGCTGTTTTTT; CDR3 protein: CASSLGAGRRGTGELFF
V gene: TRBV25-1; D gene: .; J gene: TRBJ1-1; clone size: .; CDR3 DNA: TGTGCCAGCAGTGAATGGGAACAGCGGGTAGCTTTCTTT; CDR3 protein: CASSEWEQRVAFF
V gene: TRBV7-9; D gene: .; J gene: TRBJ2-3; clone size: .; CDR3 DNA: TGTGCCAGCAGCTTATCGGGAGGCACAGATACGCAGTATTTT; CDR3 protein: CASSLSGGTDTQYF
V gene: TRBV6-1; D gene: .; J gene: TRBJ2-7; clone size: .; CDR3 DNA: TGTGCCAGCAGTGCTACCGGGATCCCCTACGAGCAGTACTTC; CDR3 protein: CASSATGIPYEQYF
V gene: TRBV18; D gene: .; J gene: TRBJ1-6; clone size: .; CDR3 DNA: TGTGCCAGCTCACCAAGAACAGGGAATTCACCCCTCCACTTT; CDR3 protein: CASSPRTGNSPLHF
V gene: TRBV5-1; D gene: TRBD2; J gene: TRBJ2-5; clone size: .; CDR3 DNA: TGCGCCAGCAGCTTATGGACTAGCGGGGAGACCCAGTACTTC; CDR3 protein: CASSLWTSGETQYF
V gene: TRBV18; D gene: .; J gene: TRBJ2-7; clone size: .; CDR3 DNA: TGTGCCAGCTCACCAGCCAGGGAGGACGAGCAGTACTTC; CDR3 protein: CASSPAREDEQYF
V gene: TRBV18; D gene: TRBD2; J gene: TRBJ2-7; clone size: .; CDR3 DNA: TGTGCCAGCTCACCGTTAGCGGGCCTAACCTACGAGCAGTACTTC; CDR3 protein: CASSPLAGLTYEQYF
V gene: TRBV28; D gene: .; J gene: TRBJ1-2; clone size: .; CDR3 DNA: TGTGCCAGCAGTGCAGGGTTCAACTATGGCTACACCTTC; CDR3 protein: CASSAGFNYGYTF
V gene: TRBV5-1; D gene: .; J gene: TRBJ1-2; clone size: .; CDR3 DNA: TGCGCCAGCAGCTTTGTTCAGGGGAACTATGGCTACACCTTC; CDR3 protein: CASSFVQGNYGYTF
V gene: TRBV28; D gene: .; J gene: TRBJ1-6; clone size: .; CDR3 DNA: TGTGCCAGCAGTTTGGGGATGGGGCCAATTTCACCCCTCCACTTT; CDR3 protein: CASSLGMGPISPLHF
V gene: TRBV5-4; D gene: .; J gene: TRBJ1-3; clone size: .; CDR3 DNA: TGTGCCAGCAGCCCCGGAGGGCGCGTCTCTGGAAACACCATATATTTT; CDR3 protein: CASSPGGRVSGNTIYF
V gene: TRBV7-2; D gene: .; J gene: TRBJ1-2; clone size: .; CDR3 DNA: TGTGCCAGCAGCTTAGAGACAGTTTTTTATGGCTACACCTTC; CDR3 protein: CASSLETVFYGYTF
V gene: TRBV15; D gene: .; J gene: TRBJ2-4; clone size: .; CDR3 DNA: TGTGCCACCAGCACCCTTTTGGGGGCTCAAAACATTCAGTACTTC; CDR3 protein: CATSTLLGAQNIQYF
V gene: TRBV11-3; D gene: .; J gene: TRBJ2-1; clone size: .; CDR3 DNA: TGTGCCAGCAGCCTTTCCTCGTTGCGGGACAATGAGCAGTTCTTC; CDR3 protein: CASSLSSLRDNEQFF
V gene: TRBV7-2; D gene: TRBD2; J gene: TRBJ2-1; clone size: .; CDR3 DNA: TGTGCCAGCAGCTTATGGAGTAGCGGGAGTTATAGTTACAATGAGCAGTTCTTC; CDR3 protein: CASSLWSSGSYSYNEQFF
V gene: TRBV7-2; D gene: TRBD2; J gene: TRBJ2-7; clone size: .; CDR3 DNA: TGTGCCAGCAGCTTAGTAGGCGGCGGGAGTACCTACGAGCAGTACTTC; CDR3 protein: CASSLVGGGSTYEQYF
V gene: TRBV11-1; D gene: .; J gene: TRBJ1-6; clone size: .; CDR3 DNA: TGTGCCAGCAGCTACTGGCAGGGGAGCAATTCACCCCTCCACTTT; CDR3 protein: CASSYWQGSNSPLHF
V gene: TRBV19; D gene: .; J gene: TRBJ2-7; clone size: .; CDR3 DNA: TGTGCCAGTAGTCGGACTTTCCCCTACGAGCAGTACTTC; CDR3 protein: CASSRTFPYEQYF
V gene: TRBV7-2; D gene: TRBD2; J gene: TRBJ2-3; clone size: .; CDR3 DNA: TGTGCCAGCAGCCCATACGGACTAGCGGGGGGGGGCAAAGATACGCAGTATTTT; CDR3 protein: CASSPYGLAGGGKDTQYF
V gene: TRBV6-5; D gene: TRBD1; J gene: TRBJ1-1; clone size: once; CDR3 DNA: TGTGCCAGCAGAGAAGGGCTCCAGGGGGTTGAAGCTTTCTTT; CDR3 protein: CASREGLQGVEAFF
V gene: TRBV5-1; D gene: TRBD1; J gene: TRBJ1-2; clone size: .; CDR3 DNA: TGCGCCAGCAGCTCGACCGGGACAGGGCACGAAGACTATGGCTACACCTTC; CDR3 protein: CASSSTGTGHEDYGYTF